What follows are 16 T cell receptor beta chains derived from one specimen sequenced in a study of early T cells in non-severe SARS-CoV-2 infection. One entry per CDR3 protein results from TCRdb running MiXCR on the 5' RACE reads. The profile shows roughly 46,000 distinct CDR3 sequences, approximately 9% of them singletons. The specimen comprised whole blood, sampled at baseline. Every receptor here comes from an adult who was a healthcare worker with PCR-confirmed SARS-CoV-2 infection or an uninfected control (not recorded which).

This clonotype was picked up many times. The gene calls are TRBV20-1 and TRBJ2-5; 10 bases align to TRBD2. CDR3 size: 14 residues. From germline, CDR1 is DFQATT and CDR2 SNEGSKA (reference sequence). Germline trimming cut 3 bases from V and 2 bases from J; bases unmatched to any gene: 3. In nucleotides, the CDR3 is TGCAGTGCTAGTGTGGGACTAGCGCAAGAGACCCAGTACTTC. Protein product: CSASVGLAQETQYF.

In DNA form, the CDR3 reads TGTGCCAGCAGGCGGTACTCCTACGAGCAGTACTTC. Encoded protein: CASRRYSYEQYF. V usage is TRBV28 and J usage is TRBJ2-7; no reliable D call. V was pared by 6 bases and J by 0 bases, with 6 bases between. Germline-derived CDR1 and CDR2 are MDHEN and SYDVKM. The CDR3 consists of 12 residues.

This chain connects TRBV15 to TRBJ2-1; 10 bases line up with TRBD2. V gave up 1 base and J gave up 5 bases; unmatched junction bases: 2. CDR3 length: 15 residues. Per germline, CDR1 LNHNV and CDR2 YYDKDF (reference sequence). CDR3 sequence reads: CATSRVLAGDNEQFF. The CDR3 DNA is TGTGCCACCAGCAGAGTCCTAGCGGGGGACAATGAGCAGTTCTTC.

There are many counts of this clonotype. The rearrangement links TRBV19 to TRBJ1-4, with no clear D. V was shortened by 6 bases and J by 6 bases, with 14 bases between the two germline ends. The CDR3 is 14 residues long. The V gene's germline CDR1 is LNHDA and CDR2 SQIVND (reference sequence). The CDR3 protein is CASSQTGIHEKLFF. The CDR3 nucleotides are TGTGCCAGTAGCCAGACGGGTATTCATGAAAAACTGTTTTTT.

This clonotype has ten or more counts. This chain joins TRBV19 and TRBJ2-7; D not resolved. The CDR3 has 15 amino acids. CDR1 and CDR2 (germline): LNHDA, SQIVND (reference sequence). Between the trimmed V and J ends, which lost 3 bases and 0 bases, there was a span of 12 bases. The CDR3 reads CASSIGLVPSYEQYF. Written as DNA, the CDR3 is TGTGCCAGTAGTATTGGTCTAGTACCCTCCTACGAGCAGTACTTC.

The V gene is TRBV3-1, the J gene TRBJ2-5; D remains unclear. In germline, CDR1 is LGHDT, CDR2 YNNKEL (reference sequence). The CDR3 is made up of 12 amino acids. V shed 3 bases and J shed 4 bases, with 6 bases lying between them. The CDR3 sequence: CASSQGRETQYF. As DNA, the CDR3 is TGTGCCAGCAGCCAGGGTAGAGAGACCCAGTACTTC.

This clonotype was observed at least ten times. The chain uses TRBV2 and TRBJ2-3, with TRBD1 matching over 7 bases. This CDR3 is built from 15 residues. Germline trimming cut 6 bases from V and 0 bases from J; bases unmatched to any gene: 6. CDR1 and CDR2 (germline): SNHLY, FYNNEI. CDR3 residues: CASRKTGSSTDTQYF. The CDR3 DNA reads TGTGCCAGCAGGAAGACAGGGTCTAGCACAGATACGCAGTATTTT.

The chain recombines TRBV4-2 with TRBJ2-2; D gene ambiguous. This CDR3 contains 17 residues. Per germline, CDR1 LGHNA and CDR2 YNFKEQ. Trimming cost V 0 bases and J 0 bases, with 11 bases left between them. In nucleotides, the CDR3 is TGTGCCAGCAGCCAAGATTATGCGACAACGAACACCGGGGAGCTGTTTTTT. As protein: CASSQDYATTNTGELFF.

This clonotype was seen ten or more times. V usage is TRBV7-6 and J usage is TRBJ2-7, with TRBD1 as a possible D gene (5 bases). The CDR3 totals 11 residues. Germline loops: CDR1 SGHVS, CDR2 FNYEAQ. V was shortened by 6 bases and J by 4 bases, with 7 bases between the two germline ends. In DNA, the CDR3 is TGTGCCAGCAGAGGGGCATACGAGCAGTACTTC. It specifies CASRGAYEQYF.

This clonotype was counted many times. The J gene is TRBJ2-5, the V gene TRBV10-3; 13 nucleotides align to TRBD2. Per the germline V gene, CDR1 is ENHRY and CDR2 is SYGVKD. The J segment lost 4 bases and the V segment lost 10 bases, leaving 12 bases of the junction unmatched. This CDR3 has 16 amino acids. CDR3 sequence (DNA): TGTGCCACCTCTACCGGGACTAGCGGGAACGGAGAGACCCAGTACTTC. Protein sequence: CATSTGTSGNGETQYF.

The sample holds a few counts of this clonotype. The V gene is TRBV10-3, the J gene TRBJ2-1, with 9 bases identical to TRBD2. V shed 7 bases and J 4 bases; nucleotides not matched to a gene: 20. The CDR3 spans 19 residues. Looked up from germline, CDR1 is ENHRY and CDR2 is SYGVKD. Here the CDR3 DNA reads TGTGCCATCAAGGGCCGATCTAGCGGGGTGGGAGCCAAATACAATGAGCAGTTCTTC. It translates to CAIKGRSSGVGAKYNEQFF.

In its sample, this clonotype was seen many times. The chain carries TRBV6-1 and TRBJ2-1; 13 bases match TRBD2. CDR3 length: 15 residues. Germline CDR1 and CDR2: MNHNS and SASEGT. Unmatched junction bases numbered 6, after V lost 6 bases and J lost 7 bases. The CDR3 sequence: CASRDWTSGSNEQFF. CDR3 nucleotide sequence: TGTGCCAGCAGAGATTGGACTAGCGGGAGTAATGAGCAGTTCTTC.

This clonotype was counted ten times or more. CDR3 region: CASSLDLGTASTGELFF. CDR3 bases: TGTGCCAGCAGCTTAGACCTGGGGACAGCTTCAACCGGGGAGCTGTTTTTT. The chain recombines TRBV5-5 with TRBJ2-2, with 7 bases matching TRBD1. Germline V gene data show CDR1 as SGHKS and CDR2 as YYEKEE (reference sequence). The CDR3 sequence is 17 residues long. J was trimmed by 5 bases and V by 2 bases; bases with no gene match: 12.

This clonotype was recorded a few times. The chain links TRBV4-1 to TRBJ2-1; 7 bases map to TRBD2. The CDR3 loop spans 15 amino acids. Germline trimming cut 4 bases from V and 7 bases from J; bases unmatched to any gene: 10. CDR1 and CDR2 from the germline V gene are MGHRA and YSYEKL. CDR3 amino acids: CASSPGAGPQNEQFF. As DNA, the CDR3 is TGCGCCAGCAGCCCTGGAGCGGGACCCCAAAATGAGCAGTTCTTC.

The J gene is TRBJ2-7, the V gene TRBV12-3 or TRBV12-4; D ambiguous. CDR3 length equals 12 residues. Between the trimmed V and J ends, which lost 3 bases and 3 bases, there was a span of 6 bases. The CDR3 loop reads CASSLHDYEQYF. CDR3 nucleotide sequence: TGTGCCAGCAGTTTGCACGACTACGAGCAGTACTTC.

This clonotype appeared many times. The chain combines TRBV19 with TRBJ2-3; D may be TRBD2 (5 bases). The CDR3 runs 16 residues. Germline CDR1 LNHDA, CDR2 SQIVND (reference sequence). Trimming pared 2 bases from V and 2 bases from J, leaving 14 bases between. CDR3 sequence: CASSILGLWNTDTQYF. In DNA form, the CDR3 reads TGTGCCAGTAGTATACTTGGACTCTGGAACACAGATACGCAGTATTTT.